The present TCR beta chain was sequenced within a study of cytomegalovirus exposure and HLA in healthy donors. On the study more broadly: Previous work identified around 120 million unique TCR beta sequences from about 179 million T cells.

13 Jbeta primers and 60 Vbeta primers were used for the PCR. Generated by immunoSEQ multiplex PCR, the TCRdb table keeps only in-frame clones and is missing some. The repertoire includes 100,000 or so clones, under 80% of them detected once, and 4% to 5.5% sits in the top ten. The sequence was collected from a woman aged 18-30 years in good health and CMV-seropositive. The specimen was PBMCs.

The DNA of the CDR3 is TGTGCCTGGAGTCGGGACAGCTACGAGCAGTACTTC. Its translation: CAWSRDSYEQYF. This chain uses TRBV30 with TRBJ2-7; 7 nucleotides match TRBD1. The ends lost 2 bases at V and 3 bases at J; junction bases unmatched: 1. The CDR3 spans 12 residues. Germline V gives CDR1 GTSNPN, CDR2 SVGIG (reference sequence).